The 29 T cell receptor beta chains in this list originate from one sample, sequenced in a study of blood T cell repertoires in COVID-19. Sequencing was performed with immunoSEQ multiplex PCR; in TCRdb, only in-frame clones are kept and a portion is missing. The data contain hundreds of thousands of clones, roughly 88% of them singletons. Sequencing input: peripheral blood. Receptors originate from a woman in her twenties or thirties with active or convalescent COVID-19.

V gene TRBV14 combines with J gene TRBJ2-3; D might be TRBD1 (6 bases). From germline, CDR1 is SGHDN and CDR2 FVKESK. This CDR3 is 15 amino acids long. Trimming left V 2 bases short and J 2 bases short, with 11 bases between. Here the CDR3 reads CASSQLTGPTDTQYF. The CDR3 DNA sequence: TGTGCCAGCAGCCAACTGACAGGACCCACAGATACGCAGTATTTT.

This clone is a singleton in its sample. CDR3 residues: CASSKVTGTDTQYF. In DNA form, the CDR3 reads TGTGCCAGCAGCAAAGTTACAGGCACAGATACGCAGTATTTT. The J gene is TRBJ2-3, the V gene TRBV21-1; TRBD1, as called in the table, went unchecked against the DNA. TRBV21-1 is a listed pseudogene. The length of the CDR3 is 14 residues.

The V call is TRBV27, the J call TRBJ2-7, with TRBD1 identical over 9 bases. CDR1 and CDR2 (germline): MNHEY, SMNVEV (reference sequence). The CDR3 runs to 14 residues. Trimming cost V 6 bases and J 4 bases; bases outside gene matches: 7. The CDR3 is CASSPSGQGYEQYF. The CDR3 DNA is TGTGCCAGCAGCCCATCGGGACAGGGATACGAGCAGTACTTC.

The chain carries TRBV19 and TRBJ1-1; 7 bases match TRBD1. The germline V gene encodes CDR1 LNHDA and CDR2 SQIVND (reference sequence). CDR3 length: 15 amino acids. V dropped 3 bases and J dropped 0; count of bases not matched to a gene: 4. The CDR3 region has the DNA TGTGCCAGTAGTATCGAGGGACAGTTGAACACTGAAGCTTTCTTT. Protein sequence: CASSIEGQLNTEAFF.

This clone was recorded a few times. The rearrangement links TRBV6-5 to TRBJ1-2; 8 bases are shared with TRBD1. CDR1 and CDR2 (germline): MNHEY, SVGAGI. The CDR3 is 13 amino acids. V was clipped by 4 bases and J by 8 bases; unmatched bases: 6. CDR3 region: CASSFGQGGGYTF. The CDR3 DNA is TGTGCCAGCAGTTTCGGACAGGGCGGAGGCTACACCTTC.

V usage is TRBV5-5 and J usage is TRBJ2-4; possible D gene TRBD2, 5 bases. With 0 bases removed from V and 1 base from J, the gap between germline ends came to 20 bases. This CDR3 region has 19 residues. Germline lookup yields CDR1 SGHKS and CDR2 YYEKEE (reference sequence). CDR3 coding DNA: TGTGCCAGCAGCTTGGTTGAGGTTGCGGGCAATTTGGCCAAAAACATTCAGTACTTC. This translates into CASSLVEVAGNLAKNIQYF.

The V and J genes are TRBV2 and TRBJ2-3; TRBD2 aligns across 12 bases. V shed 6 bases, J shed 5 bases, and the junction held 6 bases outside the gene matches. The CDR3 is made up of 15 amino acids. The germline gives CDR1 SNHLY, CDR2 FYNNEI. CDR3 protein: CASSGLAGQLDTQYF. Here the CDR3 DNA reads TGTGCCAGCAGCGGACTAGCGGGGCAACTAGATACGCAGTATTTT.

This chain uses TRBV10-3 with TRBJ2-1, with 9 bases that match TRBD2. In germline, CDR1 is ENHRY, CDR2 SYGVKD. J gave up 7 bases and V 3 bases, and 7 bases lay outside the gene matches. This CDR3 is 15 amino acids long. The CDR3 region is CAISDLGLAGNEQFF. CDR3 nucleotides: TGTGCCATCAGTGACCTAGGGCTAGCGGGAAATGAGCAGTTCTTC.

The chain employs TRBV5-1 and TRBJ2-1; 10 bases align to TRBD2. The CDR3 has 17 amino acids. The junction had 8 bases not matched to a gene; V was cut back by 2 bases and J by 3 bases. The germline V gene has CDR1 SGHRS and CDR2 YFSETQ. The CDR3 protein is CASSFLLTSGFYNEQFF. The CDR3 nucleotides are TGCGCCAGCAGCTTCTTATTGACTAGCGGGTTCTACAATGAGCAGTTCTTC.

The gene calls are TRBV7-8 and TRBJ2-5; TRBD2 aligns across 13 bases. The CDR3 totals 17 residues. The germline gives CDR1 SGHVS, CDR2 FQNEAQ. Trimming removed 4 bases from V and 2 bases from J; junction bases left unmatched: 7. For the CDR3, the DNA is TGTGCCAGCAGCTCCGGACTAGCGGGGGCTAAGCAAGAGACCCAGTACTTC. It codes for CASSSGLAGAKQETQYF.

The rearrangement joins TRBV19 to TRBJ2-1; TRBD1 is a possible D gene (5 bases). Germline CDR1 is LNHDA and CDR2 is SQIVND (reference sequence). Trimming pared 9 bases from V and 9 bases from J, leaving 15 bases between. This CDR3 is built from 12 residues. The CDR3 spells CASQTDTGEQFF. CDR3 in DNA: TGTGCCAGCCAGACAGACACGGGTGAGCAGTTCTTC.

This chain connects TRBV15 to TRBJ2-5, with 8 nucleotides matching TRBD1. Germline V gene sequence: CDR1 LNHNV, CDR2 YYDKDF (reference sequence). J gave up 6 bases and V 0 bases, and 6 bases lay outside the gene matches. CDR3 length equals 15 residues. CDR3 sequence reads: CATSRDRAGGKTQYF. The CDR3, as DNA: TGTGCCACCAGCAGAGATCGGGCAGGGGGCAAGACCCAGTACTTC.

This clone was observed a handful of times. The chain uses TRBV15 and TRBJ1-2; 7 nucleotides match TRBD1. The CDR3 spans 14 residues. Germline loops: CDR1 LNHNV, CDR2 YYDKDF (reference sequence). The junction had 6 bases not matched to a gene; V was cut back by 5 bases and J by 3 bases. CDR3 in DNA: TGTGCCACCAGCTCCGACAGGGCTGACTATGGCTACACCTTC. Residues: CATSSDRADYGYTF.

The chain has TRBV10-3 and TRBJ2-7; the match to TRBD1 covers 8 bases. Trimming cost V 6 bases and J 4 bases; bases outside gene matches: 5. Germline CDR1 is ENHRY and CDR2 is SYGVKD. This CDR3 region has 13 residues. The CDR3 protein is CAISSDRGYEQYF. CDR3 DNA sequence: TGTGCCATCAGCAGCGACAGGGGATACGAGCAGTACTTC.

The rearrangement links TRBV12-3 or TRBV12-4 to TRBJ2-7; D possibly corresponds to TRBD2 (5 bases). Trimming shortened V by 1 base and J by 7 bases, and 8 bases separated the two germline ends. CDR3 length equals 12 residues. The CDR3, as DNA: TGTGCCAGCAGTTTAGGTTGGACTGAGCAGTACTTC. Protein sequence: CASSLGWTEQYF.

V and J are TRBV5-1 and TRBJ2-3, with D perhaps TRBD2 (5 bases). V was cut by 3 bases and J by 0 bases, with 17 bases left in between. Germline loops: CDR1 SGHRS, CDR2 YFSETQ. This CDR3 has 17 residues. The CDR3 region is CASSSGLVLASTDTQYF. Here the CDR3 DNA reads TGCGCCAGCAGCTCCGGACTTGTATTGGCTAGCACAGATACGCAGTATTTT.

The rearrangement joins TRBV6-5 to TRBJ1-1; 7 bases align to TRBD1. The germline V gene has CDR1 MNHEY and CDR2 SVGAGI. The CDR3 covers 14 residues. In DNA form, the CDR3 reads TGTGCAACAGCTGGCGACAGGGTGAACACTGAAGCTTTCTTT. It is translated as CATAGDRVNTEAFF.

The CDR3 nucleotides read TGTGCCAGCAGTGAATTCGAGGGGGTGTCGCAAGAGACCCAGTACTTC. Protein product: CASSEFEGVSQETQYF. This chain links TRBV2 with TRBJ2-5; maybe TRBD1 (6 bases). The ends were cut back, 2 bases at V and 2 bases at J, with 15 bases in the middle. Germline loops: CDR1 SNHLY, CDR2 FYNNEI. The CDR3 runs 16 residues. Together with reference TRBV2 and TRBJ2-5, the CDR3 gives the full variable domain: EPEVTQTPSHQVTQMGQEVILRCVPISNHLYFYWYRQILGQKVEFLVSFYNNEISEKSEIFDDQFSVERPDGSNFTLKIRSTKLEDSAMYFCASSEFEGVSQETQYFGPGTRLLVL.

This clone was picked up a small number of times. The genes are TRBV6-5 and TRBJ2-7; D possibly corresponds to TRBD2 (6 bases). V was pared by 8 bases and J by 3 bases, with 14 bases between. The germline CDR1 and CDR2 sequences are MNHEY and SVGAGI. CDR3 length: 13 amino acids. CDR3 loop: CASRPPGSYEQYF. The CDR3 bases are TGTGCCAGCCGCCCGCCCGGGAGCTACGAGCAGTACTTC.

CDR3 region: CASSARDRVDYGYTF. Written as DNA, the CDR3 is TGTGCCAGCAGCGCCAGGGACAGGGTTGACTATGGCTACACCTTC. The J gene is TRBJ1-2, the V gene TRBV9, with TRBD1 matching 9 bases. V shed 3 bases and J 3 bases; nucleotides not matched to a gene: 6. Germline-derived CDR1 and CDR2 are SGDLS and YYNGEE. The CDR3 extends over 15 amino acids.

The rearrangement links TRBV10-3 to TRBJ1-5, with unresolved D. This CDR3 region has 13 residues. V gave up 6 bases and J gave up 3 bases, with 9 bases separating them. The germline V gene encodes CDR1 ENHRY and CDR2 SYGVKD. As DNA, the CDR3 is TGTGCCATCAGACCGGGAGTCAATCAGCCCCAGCATTTT. Its protein is CAIRPGVNQPQHF.

The chain recombines TRBV13 with TRBJ2-3; 8 nucleotides agree with TRBD2. Germline values: CDR1 PRHDT, CDR2 FYEKMQ (reference sequence). CDR3 length equals 14 residues. V shed 2 bases, J shed 4 bases, and the junction held 2 bases outside the gene matches. Here the CDR3 reads CASSLLGGADTQYF. The CDR3 DNA follows: TGTGCCAGCAGCTTACTCGGGGGGGCAGATACGCAGTATTTT.

The V gene is TRBV6-1, the J gene TRBJ1-5, with D uncertain. The CDR3 extends over 13 amino acids. Germline CDR1 reads MNHNS; CDR2 reads SASEGT. Trimming cost V 1 base and J 7 bases, with 8 bases left between them. DNA for the CDR3: TGTGCCAGCAGTGAAGGTCAGGCGCAGCCCCAGCATTTT. This codes for CASSEGQAQPQHF.

V gene TRBV27 combines with J gene TRBJ2-3; 8 bases fit TRBD2. CDR3 length: 14 amino acids. V shed 3 bases and J 5 bases; nucleotides not matched to a gene: 4. The germline CDR1 and CDR2 sequences are MNHEY and SMNVEV (reference sequence). Here the CDR3 DNA reads TGTGCCAGCAGTTTCAGGAGCGGGAGAGATACGCAGTATTTT. Amino acids: CASSFRSGRDTQYF.

The J gene is TRBJ2-6, the V gene TRBV27, with 10 bases identical to TRBD1. The germline V gene has CDR1 MNHEY and CDR2 SMNVEV (reference sequence). J was trimmed by 2 bases and V by 5 bases; bases with no gene match: 6. The CDR3 covers 17 residues. In DNA, the CDR3 is TGTGCCAGCAGTCCGGGGACAGGGGCAGCTGGGGCCAACGTCCTGACTTTC. This sequence encodes CASSPGTGAAGANVLTF.

The V and J genes are TRBV5-1 and TRBJ2-3; 9 positions match TRBD2. V lost 1 base and J lost 3; bases outside the gene matches: 12. Germline assignment: CDR1 SGHRS and CDR2 YFSETQ. CDR3 length: 18 residues. The CDR3 sequence is CASSLFGRGGLITDTQYF. Here the CDR3 DNA reads TGCGCCAGCAGCTTGTTCGGGCGGGGGGGCCTCATTACAGATACGCAGTATTTT.

The rearrangement joins TRBV19 to TRBJ2-1, with 12 bases matching TRBD2. V lost 3 bases, J lost 3 bases, and 9 bases stayed unmatched. CDR1 LNHDA and CDR2 SQIVND come from the germline V gene (reference sequence). CDR3 size: 18 residues. The CDR3, as DNA: TGTGCCAGTAGTATCTGCCTAGCGGGAGGGCCTTGCTACAATGAGCAGTTCTTC. It codes for CASSICLAGGPCYNEQFF. The whole variable domain, remainder taken from reference TRBV19 and TRBJ2-1, is DGGITQSPKYLFRKEGQNVTLSCEQNLNHDAMYWYRQDPGQGLRLIYYSQIVNDFQKGDIAEGYSVSREKKESFPLTVTSAQKNPTAFYLCASSICLAGGPCYNEQFFGPGTRLTVL.

V gene TRBV30 combines with J gene TRBJ2-3; 7 bases match TRBD2. The germline V gene has CDR1 GTSNPN and CDR2 SVGIG (reference sequence). CDR3 length: 18 amino acids. Trimming removed 0 bases from V and 2 bases from J; junction bases left unmatched: 14. The CDR3 loop is CAWSVGRTGGSVTDTQYF. The DNA of the CDR3 is TGTGCCTGGAGTGTAGGACGGACTGGCGGGAGCGTCACAGATACGCAGTATTTT.

The chain carries TRBV6-7 and TRBJ2-1, with TRBD2 identical over 10 bases. TRBV6-7 is sorted into the ORF group, with uncertain function. The CDR3 is made up of 18 amino acids. Trimming at V came to 2 bases and at J to 9 bases, leaving 16 bases not matched to a gene. The chain's CDR3 is CASSYILTSGLVLSEQFF. The DNA for the CDR3 is TGTGCCAGCAGTTACATCCTGACTAGCGGGTTAGTCTTGAGTGAGCAGTTCTTC.